The 4 T cell receptor beta chains below were found in one sample sequenced in a study of shared clonotypes between healthy human individuals. TCRdb's copy holds only in-frame clones and misses some; the assay was immunoSEQ multiplex PCR. The data show more than 450,000 clones, 60% to 85% seen once. The sample consisted of PBMCs. These receptors came from a woman aged 40 to 50 in good health. Some clones in this sample may be carry-over from other donors' samples.

CDR3 DNA sequence: TGTGCCAGTAGTATTGCTCAGACAGATACGCAGTATTTT. Translation gives CASSIAQTDTQYF. The rearrangement links TRBV19 to TRBJ2-3; D is unclear. The CDR3 is made up of 13 amino acids. The germline gives CDR1 LNHDA, CDR2 SQIVND (reference sequence). Trimming cost V 3 bases and J 3 bases, with 7 bases left between them.

About this clone: The same CDR3 also results from other DNA sequences found in this sample. The chain is built from TRBV27 and TRBJ1-2; TRBD1 matches 7 bases. The V gene end was trimmed by 5 bases and the J gene end by 3 bases; junction bases not matched to a gene: 3. Per the germline V gene, CDR1 is MNHEY and CDR2 is SMNVEV (reference sequence). The CDR3 totals 13 residues. CDR3 nucleotides: TGTGCCAGCAGTCGCACAGGGGACTATGGCTACACCTTC. It encodes CASSRTGDYGYTF.

The rearrangement uses TRBV5-6 and TRBJ1-5; D gene ambiguous. The length of the CDR3 is 13 residues. Germline-derived CDR1 and CDR2 are SGHDT and YYEEEE. V lost 1 base and J 4 bases, leaving 6 bases between the germline ends. The CDR3 DNA follows: TGTGCCAGCAGCTTGAGCAGGAATCAGCCCCAGCATTTT. Translated: CASSLSRNQPQHF.

The chain links TRBV29-1 to TRBJ2-5; 11 positions match TRBD2. Germline CDR1 SQVTM, CDR2 ANQGSEA. The CDR3 extends over 17 amino acids. Trimming removed 3 bases from V and 1 base from J; junction bases left unmatched: 10. The DNA for the CDR3 is TGCAGCGTTGACGGCACTAGCGGGGGAGGGCCCCAAGAGACCCAGTACTTC. Protein product: CSVDGTSGGGPQETQYF.